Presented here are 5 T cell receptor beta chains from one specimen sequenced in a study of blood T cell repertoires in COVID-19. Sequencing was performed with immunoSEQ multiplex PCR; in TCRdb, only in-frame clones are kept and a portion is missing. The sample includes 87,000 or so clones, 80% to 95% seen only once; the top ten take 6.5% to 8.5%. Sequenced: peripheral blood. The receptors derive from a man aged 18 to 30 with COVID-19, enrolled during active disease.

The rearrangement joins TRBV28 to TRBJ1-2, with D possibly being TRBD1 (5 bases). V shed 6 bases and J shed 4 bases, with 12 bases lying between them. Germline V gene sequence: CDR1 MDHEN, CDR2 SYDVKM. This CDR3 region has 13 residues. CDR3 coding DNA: TGTGCCAGCAGCTCCCCGGGGGTCTATGGCTACACCTTC. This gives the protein CASSSPGVYGYTF.

In DNA, the CDR3 is TGTGCCAGCAGCTTACGACAGGTCGGATATGGCTACACCTTC. This gives the protein CASSLRQVGYGYTF. The rearrangement joins TRBV14 to TRBJ1-2; TRBD1 is a possible D gene (6 bases). CDR3 size: 14 residues. Germline assignment: CDR1 SGHDN and CDR2 FVKESK. V shed 5 bases and J shed 5 bases, with 15 bases lying between them.

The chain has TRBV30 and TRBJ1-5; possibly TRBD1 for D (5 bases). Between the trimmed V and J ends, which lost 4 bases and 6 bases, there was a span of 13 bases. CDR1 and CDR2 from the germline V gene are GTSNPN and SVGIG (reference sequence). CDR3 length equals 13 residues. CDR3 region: CAWTRERGQPQHF. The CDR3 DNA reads TGTGCCTGGACTCGAGAAAGGGGTCAGCCCCAGCATTTT.

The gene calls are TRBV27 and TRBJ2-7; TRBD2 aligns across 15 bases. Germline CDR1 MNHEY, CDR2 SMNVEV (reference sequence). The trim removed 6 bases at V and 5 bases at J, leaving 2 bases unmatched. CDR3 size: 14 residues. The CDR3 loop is CASRGLAGGHEQYF. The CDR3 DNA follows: TGTGCCAGCAGGGGACTAGCGGGAGGTCACGAGCAGTACTTC.

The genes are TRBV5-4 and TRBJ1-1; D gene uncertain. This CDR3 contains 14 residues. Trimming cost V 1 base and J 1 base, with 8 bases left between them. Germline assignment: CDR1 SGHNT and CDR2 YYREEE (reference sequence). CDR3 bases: TGTGCCAGCAGCTTGCGCTATGAGAACACTGAAGCTTTCTTT. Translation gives CASSLRYENTEAFF.